These 16 T cell receptor beta chains were sequenced from one sample in a study of CD8 T cells in Susac syndrome. RNA was extracted with the RNeasy kit, and a quantity of roughly 0.5 to 1 ug was reverse transcribed using random hexamers. TCRdb recomputed calls from the immunoSEQ multiplex PCR reads with MiXCR, one row per CDR3 protein. The sample records some 160,000 distinct CDR3 sequences, about 92% being singletons. The sample consisted of CD4+ T cells from PBMCs. The receptors shown here come from a human donor in good health.

This rearrangement joins TRBV30 to TRBJ2-7, with D maybe TRBD1 (7 bases). The CDR3 contains 13 residues. In germline, CDR1 is GTSNPN, CDR2 SVGIG (reference sequence). The ends were cut back, 2 bases at V and 7 bases at J, with 15 bases in the middle. Here the CDR3 reads CAWSTTGAGEQYF. The DNA of the CDR3 is TGTGCCTGGAGTACCACAGGGGCGGGAGAGCAGTACTTC.

The chain employs TRBV11-2 and TRBJ2-1; D is uncertain. Germline-derived CDR1 and CDR2 are SGHAT and FQNNGV. V was shortened by 0 bases and J by 9 bases, with 3 bases between the two germline ends. This CDR3 comprises 11 residues. The CDR3 nucleotides are TGTGCCAGCAGCTTAGAGAGTGAGCAGTTCTTC. Protein product: CASSLESEQFF. The full variable domain, in which reference TRBV11-2 and TRBJ2-1 provide the parts outside the CDR3, is EAGVAQSPRYKIIEKRQSVAFWCNPISGHATLYWYQQILGQGPKLLIQFQNNGVVDDSQLPKDRFSAERLKGVDSTLKIQPAKLEDSAVYLCASSLESEQFFGPGTRLTVL.

The chain is built from TRBV19 and TRBJ1-1; 9 bases map to TRBD1. V lost 3 bases to trimming and J lost 4 bases; unmatched junction nucleotides: 3. CDR3 length equals 14 residues. Germline CDR1 reads LNHDA; CDR2 reads SQIVND (reference sequence). The CDR3 DNA reads TGTGCCAGTAGTATTGGGACAGGGCCCACTGAAGCTTTCTTT. Translation: CASSIGTGPTEAFF.

The J gene is TRBJ2-6, the V gene TRBV6-1; 10 bases line up with TRBD2. This CDR3 spans 19 amino acids. Trimming cost V 6 bases and J 2 bases; bases outside gene matches: 13. Germline V lookup: CDR1 MNHNS, CDR2 SASEGT. CDR3 protein: CASSPAAGGQFTGANVLTF. The CDR3 DNA reads TGTGCCAGCAGCCCAGCAGCGGGAGGGCAATTCACTGGGGCCAACGTCCTGACTTTC.

V is TRBV20-1 and J is TRBJ2-7; 8 bases are shared with TRBD2. In germline, CDR1 is DFQATT, CDR2 SNEGSKA (reference sequence). After removal of 5 bases from V and 2 bases from J, the junction contained 5 bases not matched to a gene. The CDR3 loop spans 13 amino acids. CDR3 DNA: TGCAGTGCTCCAGCGGGGGTCCCCTACGAGCAGTACTTC. Translation gives CSAPAGVPYEQYF.

This chain connects TRBV19 to TRBJ2-7; TRBD1 is a possible D gene (6 bases). The CDR3 contains 15 residues. Trimming removed 5 bases from V and 0 bases from J, with 14 bases in between. Germline V gene data show CDR1 as LNHDA and CDR2 as SQIVND (reference sequence). The CDR3 sequence: CASSSYRAASYEQYF. CDR3 sequence (DNA): TGTGCCAGTAGTTCCTACAGGGCTGCCTCCTACGAGCAGTACTTC.

This clonotype came up once. CDR3 residues: CASSHGQARSYEQYF. In DNA, the CDR3 is TGTGCCAGCAGCCACGGACAGGCACGTTCCTACGAGCAGTACTTC. V and J are TRBV7-9 and TRBJ2-7, with TRBD1 matching 7 bases. The trim removed 5 bases at V and 1 base at J, leaving 8 bases unmatched. CDR1 is SEHNR and CDR2 is FQNEAQ in the germline V gene (reference sequence). The length of the CDR3 is 15 residues.

The J gene is TRBJ1-2, the V gene TRBV19; D gene ambiguous. Germline values: CDR1 LNHDA, CDR2 SQIVND (reference sequence). Trimming took 8 bases from V and 3 from J, leaving 10 bases between them. The CDR3 is made up of 12 amino acids. The CDR3 loop reads CASLVRDYGYTF. Written as DNA, the CDR3 is TGTGCCAGTTTGGTGAGGGACTATGGCTACACCTTC. Filled out from reference TRBV19 and TRBJ1-2, the complete variable domain reads DGGITQSPKYLFRKEGQNVTLSCEQNLNHDAMYWYRQDPGQGLRLIYYSQIVNDFQKGDIAEGYSVSREKKESFPLTVTSAQKNPTAFYLCASLVRDYGYTFGSGTRLTVV.

Only a few counts were recorded for this clonotype. The rearrangement links TRBV5-1 to TRBJ2-7; TRBD1 aligns across 11 bases. This CDR3 region has 14 residues. V lost 9 bases, J lost 3 bases, and 8 bases stayed unmatched. CDR1 is SGHRS and CDR2 is YFSETQ in the germline V gene. CDR3 protein: CATSPGTGGYEQYF. CDR3 DNA: TGCGCCACCTCGCCCGGGACAGGGGGCTACGAGCAGTACTTC. The full variable domain, with the rest looked up from reference TRBV5-1 and TRBJ2-7, is KAGVTQTPRYLIKTRGQQVTLSCSPISGHRSVSWYQQTPGQGLQFLFEYFSETQRNKGNFPGRFSGRQFSNSRSEMNVSTLELGDSALYLCATSPGTGGYEQYFGPGTRLTVT.

This chain links TRBV28 with TRBJ2-5; D ambiguous. CDR3 length equals 13 residues. Germline V gene lookup returns CDR1 MDHEN and CDR2 SYDVKM. V gave up 2 bases and J gave up 5 bases, with 9 bases separating them. CDR3 region: CASSLEGTETQYF. For the CDR3, the DNA is TGTGCCAGCAGTTTAGAAGGTACTGAGACCCAGTACTTC.

This clonotype has a single count. The genes are TRBV19 and TRBJ1-6; D might be TRBD1 (6 bases). Deletions cut 3 bases from V and 6 bases from J, with 9 bases between. The germline V gene encodes CDR1 LNHDA and CDR2 SQIVND (reference sequence). This CDR3 has 14 residues. The CDR3 loop reads CASSMGTPNSPLHF. CDR3 in DNA: TGTGCCAGTAGTATGGGGACACCTAATTCACCCCTCCACTTT.

This chain links TRBV12-3 or TRBV12-4 with TRBJ2-1; 8 nucleotides line up with TRBD2. Losses at the gene ends were 1 base for V and 8 bases for J; bases not matched to a gene: 10. The CDR3 is 16 amino acids. The CDR3 here is CASSLDRGGNLDEQFF. CDR3 nucleotides: TGTGCCAGCAGTTTAGATCGGGGGGGCAATTTGGATGAGCAGTTCTTC.

This clonotype appeared once. The chain is built from TRBV24-1 and TRBJ2-7; D possibly matches TRBD1 or TRBD2 (5 bases each). Trimming cost V 4 bases and J 7 bases, with 16 bases left between them. CDR3 size: 14 residues. CDR1 KGHDR and CDR2 SFDVKD come from the germline V gene. In nucleotides, the CDR3 is TGTGCCACCAGTGACCCGCACGGGACGCGGGAGCAGTACTTC. Its translation is CATSDPHGTREQYF.

The genes are TRBV3-1 and TRBJ2-7, with D tentatively TRBD1 or TRBD2 (6 bases each). Trimming stripped 4 bases from V and 8 bases from J, with 15 bases between. This CDR3 is 13 amino acids long. The germline CDR1 and CDR2 sequences are LGHDT and YNNKEL (reference sequence). The CDR3 region has the DNA TGTGCCAGCAGCCTTGGACTACAGGGCAAGCAGTACTTC. Translating gives CASSLGLQGKQYF.

The V and J genes are TRBV23-1 and TRBJ2-7, with TRBD1 identical over 10 bases. TRBV23-1 is flagged as an ORF with uncertain function. The length of the CDR3 is 17 residues. With V trimmed by 2 bases and J by 5 bases, 12 bases remained unmatched. The CDR3 is CASSQPGQGKDSNEQYF. CDR3 DNA: TGCGCCAGCAGTCAACCGGGACAGGGGAAAGACTCTAACGAGCAGTACTTC.

The chain joins TRBV30 to TRBJ1-5; unclear D gene. V dropped 1 base and J dropped 3 bases, with 10 bases sitting between them. The CDR3 runs 14 residues. CDR1 is GTSNPN and CDR2 is SVGIG in the germline V gene (reference sequence). The CDR3 region has the DNA TGTGCCTGGAGTGGGGGAAAGTACAATCAGCCCCAGCATTTT. Its translation: CAWSGGKYNQPQHF.